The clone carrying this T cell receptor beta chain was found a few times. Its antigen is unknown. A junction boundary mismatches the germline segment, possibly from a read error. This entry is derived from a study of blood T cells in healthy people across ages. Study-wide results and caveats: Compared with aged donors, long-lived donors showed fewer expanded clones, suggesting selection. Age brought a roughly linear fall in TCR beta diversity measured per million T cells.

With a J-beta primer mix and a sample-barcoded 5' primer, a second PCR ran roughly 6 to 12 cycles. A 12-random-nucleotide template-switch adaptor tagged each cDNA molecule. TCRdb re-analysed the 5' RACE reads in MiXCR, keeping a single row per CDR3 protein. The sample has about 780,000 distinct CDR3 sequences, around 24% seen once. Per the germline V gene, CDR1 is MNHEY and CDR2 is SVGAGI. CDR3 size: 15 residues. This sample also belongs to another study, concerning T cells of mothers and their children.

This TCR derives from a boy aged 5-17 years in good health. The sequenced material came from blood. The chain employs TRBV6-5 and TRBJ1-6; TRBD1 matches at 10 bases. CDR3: CVSRTATGGNSPLHF. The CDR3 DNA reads TGTGTCAGCAGGACCGCGACAGGGGGCAATTCACCCCTCCACTTT.